This T cell receptor (beta chain) was documented in a study of T cells in Graves' hyperthyroidism and ophthalmopathy. Study-wide results and caveats: A median around six months before onset, the model predicted ophthalmopathy.

The V and J ends lost 2 bases and 3 bases respectively, with 12 bases between them. Per the germline V gene, CDR1 is LNHDA and CDR2 is SQIVND (reference sequence). The CDR3 totals 15 residues. Comments on this clonotype: Its antigen is not identified.

Patients with uncontrolled infections, other autoimmune diseases, pregnancy or lactation were excluded. Out of 8.5 to 10 ml of fresh peripheral blood came the PBMCs. The TCR beta CDR3 regions underwent amplification using RNA transcripts as the source. TCR CDR3 regions were first amplified by RT-PCR with HTBI primers. TCRdb analysed the multiplex PCR reads with MiXCR anew, one entry per CDR3 protein. The table records about 600,000 distinct CDR3 sequences, more than 15% of them present only once. The chain has TRBV19 and TRBJ2-3; D gene ambiguous. Sequenced: blood. This receptor was taken from a woman aged 40 to 50 with Graves' ophthalmopathy. The CDR3 nucleotides are TGTGCCAGTAGTATAAACACGGCAACTACAGATACGCAGTATTTT. Translation: CASSINTATTDTQYF. Using reference TRBV19 and TRBJ2-3 for the parts outside the CDR3, the full variable domain is DGGITQSPKYLFRKEGQNVTLSCEQNLNHDAMYWYRQDPGQGLRLIYYSQIVNDFQKGDIAEGYSVSREKKESFPLTVTSAQKNPTAFYLCASSINTATTDTQYFGPGTRLTVL.